These T cell receptor beta chains were read from a single sample in a study of blood T cell repertoires in COVID-19. Data came from immunoSEQ multiplex PCR; TCRdb stores just in-frame clones and leaves some out. The table has under 250,000 clones, around 88% seen once. Sequenced: peripheral blood. The receptors here all came from a woman older than 75 with COVID-19, enrolled during active disease. The CDR3 runs from the conserved cysteine through the conserved F or W. D genes are given only for firm matches. Clone size is stated in some rows and not others, as once, few, many or a class when expanded.

V gene	J gene	clone size	D gene	CDR3 protein	CDR3 DNA
TRBV13	TRBJ2-1	NA	NA	CASSLGRPVHEQFF	TGTGCCAGCAGCTTAGGGAGGCCGGTCCATGAGCAGTTCTTC
TRBV10-3	TRBJ1-5	NA	NA	CAISESSQPQHF	TGTGCCATCAGTGAATCATCCCAGCCCCAGCATTTT
TRBV3-1/TRBV3-2	TRBJ1-5	NA	NA	CASSQDLGNQPQHF	TGTGCCAGCAGCCAAGATTTAGGCAATCAGCCCCAGCATTTT
TRBV5-6	TRBJ1-2	NA	NA	CASSLMGGQSYGYTF	TGTGCCAGCAGCTTGATGGGCGGACAGAGCTATGGCTACACCTTC
TRBV14	TRBJ1-1	NA	NA	CASSLSGTSNEAFF	TGTGCCAGCAGCCTCTCCGGGACATCGAATGAAGCTTTCTTT
TRBV2	TRBJ1-1	NA	NA	CASSEVVRTEAFF	TGTGCCAGCAGTGAAGTGGTGAGGACTGAAGCTTTCTTT
TRBV18	TRBJ1-4	NA	NA	CASQLGRGTNEKLFF	TGTGCCAGCCAACTTGGCCGGGGAACTAATGAAAAACTGTTTTTT
TRBV19	TRBJ1-4	NA	NA	CASSISLLSEKLFF	TGTGCCAGTAGTATAAGTCTTTTGAGTGAAAAACTGTTTTTT
TRBV5-1	TRBJ2-1	NA	TRBD2	CASSREGGPYNEQFF	TGCGCCAGCAGCCGGGAGGGGGGGCCCTACAATGAGCAGTTCTTC
TRBV27	TRBJ1-1	NA	TRBD1	CASSRLDRVGTTEAFF	TGTGCCAGCAGCCGGCTAGACAGGGTCGGAACCACTGAAGCTTTCTTT
TRBV7-3	TRBJ2-2	NA	TRBD2	CASSLDGGSNTGELFF	TGTGCCAGCAGCTTGGACGGGGGGTCGAACACCGGGGAGCTGTTTTTT
TRBV6-2/TRBV6-3	TRBJ1-5	NA	NA	CASSYSGDYQPQHF	TGTGCCAGCAGTTACTCCGGGGACTATCAGCCCCAGCATTTT
TRBV18	TRBJ1-2	NA	NA	CASSPRVLNNYGYTF	TGTGCCAGCTCACCTCGGGTCCTAAATAACTATGGCTACACCTTC
TRBV19	TRBJ1-6	NA	NA	CASSFHGTRNNSPLHF	TGTGCCAGTAGTTTTCACGGGACACGGAATAATTCACCCCTCCACTTT
TRBV5-1	TRBJ1-6	few	NA	CASSLGQGHNSPLHF	TGCGCCAGCAGCTTGGGGCAGGGTCATAATTCACCCCTCCACTTT
TRBV11-3	TRBJ2-5	NA	NA	CASSLGRGETQYF	TGTGCCAGCAGCTTAGGCAGGGGAGAGACCCAGTACTTC
TRBV11-2	TRBJ1-2	NA	TRBD1	CASSETGVYGYTF	TGTGCCAGCAGCGAGACAGGGGTCTATGGCTACACCTTC
TRBV7-9	TRBJ2-2	NA	NA	CASSTQGAGELFF	TGTGCCAGCAGTACACAGGGAGCCGGGGAGCTGTTTTTT
TRBV30	TRBJ1-4	NA	TRBD1	CAWRPLGTVNEKLFF	TGTGCCTGGAGACCCTTGGGGACAGTTAATGAAAAACTGTTTTTT
TRBV10-1	TRBJ2-3	NA	TRBD2	CASSEGGGDTQYF	TGCGCCAGCAGTGAGGGGGGGGGTGATACGCAGTATTTT
TRBV7-2	TRBJ1-4	NA	NA	CASSVRSLGGEKLFF	TGTGCCAGCAGTGTTAGGAGCCTGGGCGGGGAAAAACTGTTTTTT
TRBV27	TRBJ1-5	NA	NA	CASSREVDQPQHF	TGTGCCAGCAGCCGAGAAGTGGATCAGCCCCAGCATTTT
TRBV7-9	TRBJ2-5	NA	TRBD1	CASSQQGTGQETQYF	TGTGCCAGCAGCCAACAAGGGACAGGGCAAGAGACCCAGTACTTC
TRBV6-5	TRBJ2-7	NA	NA	CASSYQVSKYEQYF	TGTGCCAGCAGTTATCAGGTTTCCAAATACGAGCAGTACTTC